Each of the 29 T cell receptor beta chains below was sequenced from the same sample in a study of control samples from healthy donors and cancer patients. The assay was immunoSEQ multiplex PCR, and TCRdb's table has in-frame clones only and misses some. The sample has about 98,000 clones, 82% seen once. The sample was blood. These receptors were taken from a man between 60 and 70 years old in good health.

V is TRBV12-3 or TRBV12-4 and J is TRBJ2-7; D gene ambiguous. Trimming left V 8 bases short and J 1 base short, with 12 bases between. The CDR3 consists of 13 residues. CDR3 sequence: CASGARHSYEQYF. The CDR3 DNA follows: TGTGCCAGCGGAGCGCGCCATTCCTACGAGCAGTACTTC.

The CDR3 is CAWSLTRVGTSPTDTQYF. Written as DNA, the CDR3 is TGTGCCTGGAGTCTCACGAGGGTCGGGACTAGCCCTACAGATACGCAGTATTTT. The chain couples TRBV30 to TRBJ2-3, with 9 bases identical to TRBD2. Losses at the gene ends were 2 bases for V and 3 bases for J; bases not matched to a gene: 15. Germline CDR1 reads GTSNPN; CDR2 reads SVGIG (reference sequence). The CDR3 loop spans 18 amino acids.

The chain employs TRBV7-9 and TRBJ1-5; D gene ambiguous. The germline gives CDR1 SEHNR, CDR2 FQNEAQ (reference sequence). The CDR3 has 14 residues. V was clipped by 1 base and J by 6 bases, with 10 bases between them. CDR3 region: CASSLEGGSQPQHF. The CDR3 nucleotides are TGTGCCAGCAGCTTAGAGGGCGGGAGTCAGCCCCAGCATTTT.

The rearrangement links TRBV6-5 to TRBJ1-4; a possible D gene is TRBD1 (6 bases). Between the trimmed V and J ends, which lost 4 bases and 8 bases, there was a span of 17 bases. Germline loops: CDR1 MNHEY, CDR2 SVGAGI. CDR3 length equals 15 residues. In nucleotides, the CDR3 is TGTGCCAGCAGTTGGTCCCTGACAGGCGACGAAAAACTGTTTTTT. It translates to CASSWSLTGDEKLFF.

The chain links TRBV27 to TRBJ2-4, with a possible D match to TRBD1 (6 bases). Germline V gives CDR1 MNHEY, CDR2 SMNVEV (reference sequence). Trimming shortened V by 4 bases and J by 11 bases, and 18 bases separated the two germline ends. The CDR3 loop spans 14 amino acids. CDR3 in DNA: TGTGCCAGCAGTTCCGGGACAAGGAATTCTTTTCAGTACTTC. Translation gives CASSSGTRNSFQYF.

The chain links TRBV5-8 to TRBJ1-1; D gene unclear. Germline values: CDR1 SGHTS, CDR2 YDEGEE. V was shortened by 6 bases and J by 5 bases, with 20 bases between the two germline ends. This CDR3 is built from 15 residues. The CDR3 is CASKRQPRMGTEAFF. CDR3 bases: TGTGCCAGCAAGAGGCAGCCCCGAATGGGAACTGAAGCTTTCTTT.

The chain joins TRBV4-1 to TRBJ2-1; D may be TRBD1 (6 bases). Trimming removed 0 bases at V and 8 bases at J, with 11 bases between. The CDR3 contains 14 residues. Germline V gene data show CDR1 as MGHRA and CDR2 as YSYEKL. The CDR3 sequence is CASSQEWGLDEQFF. Written as DNA, the CDR3 is TGCGCCAGCAGCCAAGAATGGGGGCTCGATGAGCAGTTCTTC.

This clone appeared a single time. The chain uses TRBV5-1 and TRBJ2-5, with D perhaps TRBD2 (7 bases). The germline V gene encodes CDR1 SGHRS and CDR2 YFSETQ. V was cut by 2 bases and J by 5 bases, with 16 bases left in between. This CDR3 has 15 amino acids. The CDR3 region is CASSFGGAVRETQYF. The CDR3 bases are TGCGCCAGCAGCTTTGGGGGGGCCGTACGCGAGACCCAGTACTTC.

The rearrangement uses TRBV4-1 and TRBJ2-3, with TRBD2 matching 12 bases. The CDR3 consists of 17 residues. CDR1 is MGHRA and CDR2 is YSYEKL in the germline V gene. The V segment lost 1 base and the J segment 5 bases; nucleotides outside the gene matches: 7. The CDR3 spells CASSQGASGGARDTQYF. The CDR3 DNA reads as TGCGCCAGCAGCCAAGGGGCTAGCGGGGGGGCCAGAGATACGCAGTATTTT.

The chain is built from TRBV7-8 and TRBJ1-5; a weak D match, TRBD1 (5 bases). The CDR3 runs 16 residues. Germline values: CDR1 SGHVS, CDR2 FQNEAQ. V shed 5 bases and J shed 9 bases, with 23 bases lying between them. The CDR3 reads CASSPGPFGAGRPQHF. CDR3 nucleotide sequence: TGTGCCAGCAGCCCAGGACCCTTCGGGGCGGGAAGGCCCCAGCATTTT.

This clone occurred a few times. This rearrangement joins TRBV7-9 to TRBJ2-1; tentative D call: TRBD2 (6 bases). The V gene lost 5 bases and the J gene lost 0 bases, with 17 bases spanning the gap. This CDR3 is built from 17 residues. CDR1 is SEHNR, CDR2 FQNEAQ, per germline (reference sequence). For the CDR3, the DNA is TGTGCCAGCAGCCCCCTTATCGGGGGAAGCTCCTACAATGAGCAGTTCTTC. Translation gives CASSPLIGGSSYNEQFF.

This clone came up once. V usage is TRBV6-6 and J usage is TRBJ2-4, with D unresolved. Germline V gives CDR1 MNHNY, CDR2 SVGAGI (reference sequence). This CDR3 is built from 16 residues. Trimming took 6 bases from V and 0 from J, leaving 15 bases between them. CDR3 DNA sequence: TGTGCCAGCAGGACCATCGATGGCGTAGCCAAAAACATTCAGTACTTC. Translation gives CASRTIDGVAKNIQYF.

The chain recombines TRBV6-5 with TRBJ1-1; D remains ambiguous. The CDR3 is 15 residues long. The germline V and J ends were trimmed by 8 bases and 2 bases, with 18 bases remaining between them. The V gene's germline CDR1 is MNHEY and CDR2 SVGAGI. CDR3 DNA sequence: TGTGCCAGCGGCCCCCGCGTGACCCACAACACTGAAGCTTTCTTT. This translates into CASGPRVTHNTEAFF.

This clone occurred a few times. The chain uses TRBV5-8 and TRBJ2-5, with TRBD1 identical over 9 bases. Germline CDR1 reads SGHTS; CDR2 reads YDEGEE. The CDR3 has 14 amino acids. V trimming: 3 bases; J trimming: 5 bases; junction bases outside the gene matches: 5. DNA of the CDR3: TGTGCCAGCAGCTCGAGGACAGGGGTCGAGACCCAGTACTTC. Translating gives CASSSRTGVETQYF.

The V and J genes are TRBV28 and TRBJ2-5; D gene ambiguous. Trimming took off 4 bases at V and 4 bases at J, with 16 bases between the two ends. The germline V gene encodes CDR1 MDHEN and CDR2 SYDVKM. This CDR3 region has 15 residues. The CDR3 DNA reads as TGTGCCAGCAGTTCAACGGTGGCCTGGACAGAGACCCAGTACTTC. Translated, it gives CASSSTVAWTETQYF.

This clone appeared many times. This rearrangement joins TRBV7-8 to TRBJ1-5; no clear D gene. The V gene lost 1 base and the J gene lost 0 bases, with 10 bases spanning the gap. In germline, CDR1 is SGHVS, CDR2 FQNEAQ. The CDR3 runs to 16 residues. CDR3 nucleotide sequence: TGTGCCAGCAGCTTAGTTCGCAGCCATAGCAATCAGCCCCAGCATTTT. This gives the protein CASSLVRSHSNQPQHF.

The J gene is TRBJ2-3, the V gene TRBV4-2; D unclear. Germline V gene lookup returns CDR1 LGHNA and CDR2 YNFKEQ. CDR3 length: 15 residues. The ends were cut back, 1 base at V and 3 bases at J, with 11 bases in the middle. In nucleotides, the CDR3 is TGTGCCAGCAGCCAAGCGGCGCCAACGACAGATACGCAGTATTTT. Protein product: CASSQAAPTTDTQYF.

The rearrangement joins TRBV4-2 to TRBJ2-6, with D uncertain. CDR1 and CDR2 (germline): LGHNA, YNFKEQ. Trimming removed 3 bases from V and 0 bases from J, with 3 bases in between. This CDR3 is 14 amino acids long. CDR3 nucleotides: TGTGCCAGCAGCCAGGACTCTGGGGCCAACGTCCTGACTTTC. It translates to CASSQDSGANVLTF.

V usage is TRBV4-1 and J usage is TRBJ2-5; D gene unclear. Germline assignment: CDR1 MGHRA and CDR2 YSYEKL. The V gene lost 1 base and the J gene lost 2 bases, with 17 bases spanning the gap. The CDR3 has 17 amino acids. The CDR3 bases are TGCGCCAGCAGCCAAGGGTTCAGAAGCGACATTCAAGAGACCCAGTACTTC. It yields the protein CASSQGFRSDIQETQYF.

The rearrangement joins TRBV18 to TRBJ2-1; D may be TRBD1 (6 bases). The length of the CDR3 is 15 residues. Trimming shortened V by 2 bases and J by 5 bases, and 13 bases separated the two germline ends. Germline values: CDR1 KGHSH, CDR2 LQKENI. CDR3 loop: CASSPTGTRNNEQFF. DNA of the CDR3: TGTGCCAGCTCACCAACCGGGACAAGAAACAATGAGCAGTTCTTC.

The CDR3 region has the DNA TGTGCCAGCAGCTTGTCGCTCACGCCAGATACGCAGTATTTT. The encoded protein is CASSLSLTPDTQYF. The V and J genes are TRBV5-6 and TRBJ2-3; no firm D call. The CDR3 length is 14 residues. The germline V and J ends were trimmed by 1 base and 4 bases, with 10 bases remaining between them. Germline V gene sequence: CDR1 SGHDT, CDR2 YYEEEE.

V gene TRBV4-2 combines with J gene TRBJ2-3; D is unresolved. Trimming shortened V by 0 bases and J by 4 bases, and 5 bases separated the two germline ends. Germline CDR1 is LGHNA and CDR2 is YNFKEQ. There are 13 residues in the CDR3. The CDR3 loop reads CASSQDSADTQYF. The CDR3 DNA reads TGTGCCAGCAGCCAAGATAGTGCAGATACGCAGTATTTT.

This clone was picked up one time. The chain has TRBV12-5 and TRBJ2-2, with D unclear. Germline CDR1 LGHNT, CDR2 FRNRAP. CDR3 size: 13 residues. V dropped 4 bases and J dropped 4 bases, with 7 bases sitting between them. The CDR3 DNA follows: TGTGCTAGTGGTTCCGGCGTCACCGGGGAGCTGTTTTTT. Its protein product is CASGSGVTGELFF.

This clone was recorded a few times. This rearrangement joins TRBV29-1 to TRBJ2-5; a weak D match, TRBD2 (6 bases). CDR1 is SQVTM, CDR2 ANQGSEA, per germline. The CDR3 spans 13 residues. The V gene lost 6 bases and the J gene lost 5 bases, with 16 bases spanning the gap. The CDR3 DNA sequence: TGCAGCGTCCCTAGCGCCCCGGCCGAGACCCAGTACTTC. It is translated as CSVPSAPAETQYF.

J is TRBJ2-3 and V is TRBV19; D is perhaps TRBD2 (6 bases). The length of the CDR3 is 16 residues. V lost 4 bases and J lost 6, with 20 bases in between. Per germline, CDR1 LNHDA and CDR2 SQIVND (reference sequence). The CDR3 region is CASSRMREQPSDTQYF. The CDR3 nucleotides are TGTGCCAGTAGTAGGATGCGGGAACAGCCTTCTGATACGCAGTATTTT.

The J gene is TRBJ1-1, the V gene TRBV30, with 7 positions matching TRBD1. The J segment lost 0 bases and the V segment lost 5 bases, leaving 0 bases of the junction unmatched. CDR1 and CDR2 (germline): GTSNPN, SVGIG (reference sequence). There are 12 residues in the CDR3. Here the CDR3 DNA reads TGTGCCTGGGGGACAGTGAACACTGAAGCTTTCTTT. This codes for CAWGTVNTEAFF.

Only one count was recorded for this clone. This chain connects TRBV7-3 to TRBJ2-7; maybe TRBD1 (5 bases). This CDR3 is built from 13 residues. CDR1 SGHTA and CDR2 FQGTGA come from the germline V gene. Trimming removed 3 bases from V and 5 bases from J, with 11 bases in between. The CDR3 bases are TGTGCCAGCAGCTTCATCCAGGGTGACGAGCAGTACTTC. This sequence encodes CASSFIQGDEQYF.

The chain is built from TRBV28 and TRBJ1-3; 9 nucleotides line up with TRBD1. Germline V lookup: CDR1 MDHEN, CDR2 SYDVKM. The CDR3 runs 17 residues. Unmatched junction bases numbered 14, after V lost 8 bases and J lost 3 bases. Here the CDR3 reads CASSSLRDRVFGNTIYF. The CDR3 DNA reads as TGTGCCAGCTCCTCGCTTCGGGACAGGGTCTTTGGAAACACCATATATTTT.

V and J are TRBV15 and TRBJ2-7, with 14 bases identical to TRBD2. CDR3 length: 16 residues. The junction had 4 bases not matched to a gene; V was cut back by 1 base and J by 5 bases. Germline values: CDR1 LNHNV, CDR2 YYDKDF (reference sequence). DNA of the CDR3: TGTGCCACCAGCAGAGTCGGGACTAGCGGGAGTAACGAGCAGTACTTC. This gives the protein CATSRVGTSGSNEQYF. The full variable domain, completed using reference TRBV15 and TRBJ2-7, is DAMVIQNPRYQVTQFGKPVTLSCSQTLNHNVMYWYQQKSSQAPKLLFHYYDKDFNNEADTPDNFQSRRPNTSFCFLDIRSPGLGDTAMYLCATSRVGTSGSNEQYFGPGTRLTVT.